This TCR beta chain was sequenced in a study of blood T cell repertoires in COVID-19. Study context: Recovery meant two consecutive negative NP/OP PCR tests, professional clearance, or resolved symptoms. PBMCs, B-cell-depleted T cells, or T cells provided the cDNA or gDNA that made up the material.

This study enrolled people aged about 18 to 100 from about 24 US geographic areas. Authors' methods: By means of reference gene primer amplification, nucleated cell counts were estimated. Data came from immunoSEQ multiplex PCR; TCRdb stores just in-frame clones and leaves some out. The DNA gave D and trimming, while V, J and clone size come from that table. The repertoire holds approximately 170,000 clones, around 79% seen once, with around 20% in the top ten. This clonotype was obtained from a woman aged 70-85 years in a cohort exposed to, infected with or recovered from COVID-19 (not recorded which). The source material was PBMCs or T cells enriched from blood (not recorded which).

This CDR3 reads CASSSGQGGETQYF. The CDR3 DNA follows: TGTGCCAGCAGTTCGGGACAGGGCGGGGAGACCCAGTACTTC. The rearrangement joins TRBV28 to TRBJ2-5, with TRBD1 identical over 9 bases. The CDR3 length is 14 residues. The germline gives CDR1 MDHEN, CDR2 SYDVKM. J gave up 5 bases and V 4 bases, and 5 bases lay outside the gene matches.